This T cell receptor (beta chain) was documented in a study of molecular identifiers for immune sequencing clone quantification. Whole-study results and caveats: Clones above 20 RNA copies contained over 99% of effector molecules and under 1% of naive molecules.

In preparing bulk TCR libraries, previously described methods and listed TCR primers were used. TCRdb recomputed calls from the PCR reads with MiXCR, one row per CDR3 protein. This table holds about 630,000 distinct CDR3 sequences, approximately 24% found once. Naive CD8 T cell sorting was performed on the CD8+CD4-CCR7+CD45RA+ phenotype. This clonotype occurred once. Its antigen remains unidentified. This CDR3 is built from 16 residues. V shed 5 bases, J shed 9 bases, and the junction held 11 bases outside the gene matches. Per the germline V gene, CDR1 is SEHNR and CDR2 is FQNEAQ (reference sequence).

The V and J genes are TRBV7-9 and TRBJ1-6; 9 bases align to TRBD1. The sample was naive CD8+ T cells from blood, with Jurkat cell RNA spiked in. Sample subset: FACS-sorted CD8+CD4-CCR7+CD45RA+ naive T cells. This sequence originates from a human donor in good health. Some libraries in this study had Jurkat cell RNA spiked in. CDR3 region: CASSPGQGTSGSPLHF. CDR3 DNA: TGTGCCAGCAGCCCCGGACAGGGGACCTCAGGTTCACCCCTCCACTTT.